This TCR beta chain was captured in a study of T cell repertoires in cytomegalovirus infection. Findings and limits, study-wide: CMV carriers having the relevant HLA were flagged by cumulative public TCR beta family frequency. HLA-C-restricted, CMV-specific TCR beta clonotypes were dominant ex vivo.

TCRdb re-called the reads through MiXCR, storing one row per CDR3 protein. Of about 770,000 distinct CDR3 sequences in the sample, almost 30% were seen once. The germline V gene encodes CDR1 MNHEY and CDR2 SVGEGT. V lost 2 bases to trimming and J lost 5 bases, with 7 bases between them. The CDR3 covers 13 residues. By its share, this clonotype is medium-sized (0.01 to 0.1%). The antigen is unknown. This sample comprised cultured CD8+ T cells from PBMCs, obtained from culture after CMV antigen stimulation. The sequence derives from a human donor in good health (CMV status not recorded). Some clones in this sample may be carry-over from other donors' samples. The chain links TRBV6-2 or TRBV6-3 to TRBJ2-1; no definite D call. Here the CDR3 DNA reads TGTGCCAGCAGTTACAGGGAACACAATGAGCAGTTCTTC. Its translation is CASSYREHNEQFF.